The clone carrying this T cell receptor beta chain has a count of ten or more. TCRdb re-called the RACE reads with MiXCR, one entry per CDR3 protein. The sample includes over 30,000 distinct CDR3 sequences, 7.6% of them seen just once. The data stem from a study of human T cells and chemical hapten exposure. V shed 5 bases and J shed 9 bases, with 14 bases lying between them. Germline V gives CDR1 MNHNY, CDR2 SVGAGI (reference sequence). The CDR3 has 13 amino acids. Time point reported: pre-sensitization, week 0. Stated treatment: therapeutic diphenylcyclopropenone sensitization with weekly scalp DPC. Unfractionated whole blood yielded total RNA.

The sequencing here drew on whole blood, taken in connection with sensitization to the hapten diphenylcyclopropenone (DPC). This receptor was taken from a woman in her fifties or sixties with alopecia areata. Some clones in this sample may be carry-over from other donors' samples. The chain is built from TRBV6-6 and TRBJ1-5; maybe TRBD1 (6 bases). The CDR3 protein is CASSRGTARPQHF. The DNA of the CDR3 is TGTGCCAGCAGTAGGGGGACCGCCAGGCCCCAGCATTTT.